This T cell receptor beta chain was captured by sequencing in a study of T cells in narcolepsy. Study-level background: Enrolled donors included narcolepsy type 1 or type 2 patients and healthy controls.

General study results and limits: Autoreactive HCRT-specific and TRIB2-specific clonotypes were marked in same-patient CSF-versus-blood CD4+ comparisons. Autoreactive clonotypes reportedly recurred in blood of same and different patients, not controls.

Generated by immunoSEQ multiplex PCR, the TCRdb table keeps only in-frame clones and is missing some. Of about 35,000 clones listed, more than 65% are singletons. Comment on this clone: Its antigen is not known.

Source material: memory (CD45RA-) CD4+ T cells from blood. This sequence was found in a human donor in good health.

The CDR3 DNA reads as TGTGCCAGCAGTGAAGTCGGAAACATTCAGTACTTC. It yields the protein CASSEVGNIQYF. This chain connects TRBV6-1 to TRBJ2-4; the D is unclear. Trimming shortened V by 1 base and J by 6 bases, and 4 bases separated the two germline ends. The CDR3 has 12 residues. CDR1 and CDR2 from the germline V gene are MNHNS and SASEGT.